This T cell receptor (beta chain) is from a study of beta chain features in type 1 diabetes. Worth noting for this clone: The sample carries other DNA sequences with the same CDR3.

V was shortened by 8 bases and J by 2 bases, with 15 bases between the two germline ends. Germline V gives CDR1 SNHLY, CDR2 FYNNEI. This CDR3 contains 14 residues. The authors obtained over 95% purity in all sorted populations. The investigators reverse transcribed all of the isolated RNA, so they sequenced expressed TCRB transcripts. Clones were read by immunoSEQ multiplex PCR, and TCRdb kept only the in-frame ones, dropping some. The sample yields some 63,000 clones, around three fifths seen once. The source of this sequence is a woman under 30 in good health. Sequences were obtained from Tregs from blood. This chain connects TRBV2 to TRBJ2-5, with TRBD1 as a possible D gene (6 bases). Written as DNA, the CDR3 is TGTGCCAGCCTGGACAGTATAATTCAAGAGACCCAGTACTTC. Amino acids: CASLDSIIQETQYF.